This TCR beta chain was documented in a study of cytomegalovirus exposure and HLA in healthy donors. Turning to the study itself: Membership in the Caucasian-associated ancestry cluster was found for around four fifths of 398 genotyped donors.

Germline V gene sequence: CDR1 GTSNPN, CDR2 SVGIG (reference sequence). The CDR3 totals 14 residues. Trimming removed 3 bases from V and 7 bases from J, with 13 bases in between. Researchers ran the PCR with 60 Vbeta and 13 Jbeta primers. Data came from immunoSEQ multiplex PCR; TCRdb stores just in-frame clones and leaves some out. The sample lists under 200,000 clones; nearly 80% were seen once. The study, taken as a whole, reports: Earlier results showed most TCR beta V segments being productive about 90% or about 30% of the time. Common viral pathogens (according to a later analysis) appeared linked to several of the most significant clusters.

This clone has only a few counts. Its specificity is unknown. V and J are TRBV30 and TRBJ1-6, with D tentatively TRBD1 (6 bases). The TCR was taken from a man aged 50 to 60 in good health and CMV-seropositive. Sequenced material: PBMCs. The CDR3 sequence is CAWRPTGGNSPLHF. Here the CDR3 DNA reads TGTGCCTGGAGGCCGACAGGTGGGAATTCACCCCTCCACTTT.